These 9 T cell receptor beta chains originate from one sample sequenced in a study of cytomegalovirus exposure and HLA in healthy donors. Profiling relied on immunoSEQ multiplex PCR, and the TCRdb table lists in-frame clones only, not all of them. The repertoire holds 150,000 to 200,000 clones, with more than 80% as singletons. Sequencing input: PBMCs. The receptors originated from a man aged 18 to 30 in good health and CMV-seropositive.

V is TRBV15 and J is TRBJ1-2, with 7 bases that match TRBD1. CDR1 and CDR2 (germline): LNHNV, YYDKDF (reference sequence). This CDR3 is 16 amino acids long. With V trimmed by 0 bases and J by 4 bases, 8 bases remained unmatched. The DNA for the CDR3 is TGTGCCACCAGCAGAGATGACAGGGTAGGAGTCTATGGCTACACCTTC. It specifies CATSRDDRVGVYGYTF.

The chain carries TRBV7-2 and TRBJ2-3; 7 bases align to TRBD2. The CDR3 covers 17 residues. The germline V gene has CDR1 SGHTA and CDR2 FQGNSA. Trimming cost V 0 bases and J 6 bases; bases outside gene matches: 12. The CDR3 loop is CASSLAPPVLRGDTQYF. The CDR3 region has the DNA TGTGCCAGCAGCTTAGCCCCCCCAGTTTTGCGGGGGGATACGCAGTATTTT.

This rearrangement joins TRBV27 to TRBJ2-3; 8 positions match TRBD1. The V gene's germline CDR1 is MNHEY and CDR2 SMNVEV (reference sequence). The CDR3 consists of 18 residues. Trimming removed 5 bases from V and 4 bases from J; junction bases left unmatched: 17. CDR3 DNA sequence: TGTGCCAGCAGTCTAAGGGGCCTCGGACAGGGTGGTGCAGATACGCAGTATTTT. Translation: CASSLRGLGQGGADTQYF.

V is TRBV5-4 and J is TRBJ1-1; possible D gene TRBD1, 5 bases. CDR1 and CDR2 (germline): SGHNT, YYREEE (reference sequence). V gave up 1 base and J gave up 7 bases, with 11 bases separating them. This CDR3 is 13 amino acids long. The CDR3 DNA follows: TGTGCCAGCAGCTTGAACAGGCGGGATGAAGCTTTCTTT. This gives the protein CASSLNRRDEAFF.

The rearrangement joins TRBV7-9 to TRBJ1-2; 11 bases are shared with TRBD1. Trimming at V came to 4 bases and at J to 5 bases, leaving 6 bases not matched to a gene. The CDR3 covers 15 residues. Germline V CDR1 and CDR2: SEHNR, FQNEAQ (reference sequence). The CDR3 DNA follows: TGTGCCAGCAGCTCGTGGACAGGGGGCGAATATGGCTACACCTTC. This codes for CASSSWTGGEYGYTF.

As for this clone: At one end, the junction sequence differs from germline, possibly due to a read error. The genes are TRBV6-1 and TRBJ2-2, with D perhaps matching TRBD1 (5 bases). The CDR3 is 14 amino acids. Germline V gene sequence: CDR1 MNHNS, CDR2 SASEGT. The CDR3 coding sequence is TGTGCCAGCAGTGGACAGCCGAAGACCGGGGAGCTGTTTTTT. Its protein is CASSGQPKTGELFF.

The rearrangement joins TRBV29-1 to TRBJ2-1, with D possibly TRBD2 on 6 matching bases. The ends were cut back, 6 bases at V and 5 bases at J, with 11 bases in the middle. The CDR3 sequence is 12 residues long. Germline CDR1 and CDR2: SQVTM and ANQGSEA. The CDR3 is CSVLPGDNEQFF. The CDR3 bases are TGCAGCGTCCTTCCGGGGGACAATGAGCAGTTCTTC.

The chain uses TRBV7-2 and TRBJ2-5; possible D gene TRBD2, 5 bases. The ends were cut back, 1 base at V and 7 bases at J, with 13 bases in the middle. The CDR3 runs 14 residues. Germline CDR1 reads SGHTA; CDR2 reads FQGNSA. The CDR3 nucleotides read TGTGCCAGCAGCTTAGGGCCGGACCGGGGGACCCAGTACTTC. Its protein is CASSLGPDRGTQYF.

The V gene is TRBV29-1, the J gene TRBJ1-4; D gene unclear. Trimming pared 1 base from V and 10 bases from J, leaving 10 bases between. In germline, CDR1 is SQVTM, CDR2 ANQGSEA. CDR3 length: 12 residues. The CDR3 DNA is TGCAGCGTTGAAGTAGGCCTAGGAAAACTGTTTTTT. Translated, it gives CSVEVGLGKLFF.